These 28 T cell receptor beta chains came from one sample sequenced in a study of blood T cell repertoires in COVID-19. Measured with immunoSEQ multiplex PCR; TCRdb has only the in-frame clones, and not every one. The sample shows under 350,000 clones, more than 75% of them seen only once. The sequenced sample was peripheral blood. The receptor set was obtained from a man aged 65 to 85 with acute or convalescent COVID-19.

This chain links TRBV21-1 with TRBJ2-7; the table's D call TRBD1 went unverified against the DNA. TRBV21-1 is a known pseudogene. The CDR3 is 15 residues long. CDR3 protein: CASSTDRDRTYEQYF. CDR3 bases: TGTGCCAGCAGCACGGACCGGGACAGAACCTACGAGCAGTACTTC.

The gene calls are TRBV21-1 and TRBJ1-5; the DNA was not compared with TRBD1, the D call given in the table. TRBV21-1 corresponds to a pseudogene. The CDR3 is 13 amino acids. The CDR3: CASPGGAAQPQHF. CDR3 in DNA: TGTGCCAGCCCAGGGGGCGCGGCTCAGCCCCAGCATTTT.

J is TRBJ2-3 and V is TRBV19; 8 bases map to TRBD2. CDR1 and CDR2 (germline): LNHDA, SQIVND (reference sequence). Germline trimming cut 2 bases from V and 4 bases from J; bases unmatched to any gene: 5. The CDR3 is made up of 15 amino acids. The CDR3 bases are TGTGCCAGTAGTATACGCCCCGGGGGGGCAGATACGCAGTATTTT. Protein: CASSIRPGGADTQYF.

The rearrangement joins TRBV23-1 to TRBJ1-5, with 7 nucleotides matching TRBD1. TRBV23-1 is treated as an ORF (open reading frame) with a function not yet certain. With 8 bases clipped from V and 4 bases from J, the junction kept 11 bases outside the gene matches. The CDR3 sequence is 15 residues long. For the CDR3, the DNA is TGCGCCAGCGGGACTTGGACAGGTTGGAATCAGCCCCAGCATTTT. Its protein product is CASGTWTGWNQPQHF.

The chain combines TRBV5-6 with TRBJ1-2, with 7 bases lining up with TRBD1. Looked up from germline, CDR1 is SGHDT and CDR2 is YYEEEE. The CDR3 spans 14 residues. V trimming: 4 bases; J trimming: 5 bases; junction bases outside the gene matches: 8. The CDR3 DNA is TGTGCCAGCAGCGTGACAGGGTGGGGATATGGCTACACCTTC. This encodes CASSVTGWGYGYTF.

The V call is TRBV7-2, the J call TRBJ2-1; TRBD2 might be the D (6 bases). V lost 5 bases, J lost 3 bases, and 17 bases lay in between. Looked up from germline, CDR1 is SGHTA and CDR2 is FQGNSA. This CDR3 spans 16 amino acids. CDR3 loop: CASSPALASDYNEQFF. CDR3 nucleotide sequence: TGTGCCAGCAGCCCCGCCCTAGCGTCGGACTACAATGAGCAGTTCTTC.

The chain uses TRBV10-3 and TRBJ2-3; 7 bases fit TRBD1. The CDR3 is 14 residues long. The ends lost 7 bases at V and 3 bases at J; junction bases unmatched: 7. Looked up from germline, CDR1 is ENHRY and CDR2 is SYGVKD. The CDR3 nucleotides read TGTGCCATCAATCCGACAGGGAGAACAGATACGCAGTATTTT. As protein: CAINPTGRTDTQYF.

V and J are TRBV3-1 (or the pseudogene TRBV3-2) and TRBJ2-7; TRBD1 aligns across 9 bases. The CDR3 extends over 14 amino acids. With V trimmed by 3 bases and J by 3 bases, 3 bases remained unmatched. Germline CDR1 reads LGHDT; CDR2 reads YNNKEL (reference sequence). The CDR3 spells CASSQVTGGYEQYF. DNA for the CDR3: TGTGCCAGCAGCCAGGTGACAGGGGGCTACGAGCAGTACTTC.

This chain joins TRBV6-2 or TRBV6-3 and TRBJ2-5; 8 bases are a match to TRBD1. Germline V gene lookup returns CDR1 MNHEY and CDR2 SVGEGT. After removal of 4 bases from V and 0 bases from J, the junction contained 7 bases not matched to a gene. This CDR3 has 16 residues. CDR3 nucleotide sequence: TGTGCCAGCAGTTCCCCGCGGACAGGGCACCAAGAGACCCAGTACTTC. This encodes CASSSPRTGHQETQYF.

CDR3 DNA sequence: TGTGCCACCAGCAGAGATCGGGTAGAGGCGAACACCGGGGAGCTGTTTTTT. It encodes CATSRDRVEANTGELFF. The V gene is TRBV15, the J gene TRBJ2-2; D unclear. The V gene lost 0 bases and the J gene lost 0 bases, with 11 bases spanning the gap. Germline-derived CDR1 and CDR2 are LNHNV and YYDKDF (reference sequence). The CDR3 is 17 amino acids.

The V gene is TRBV5-1, the J gene TRBJ2-3; TRBD2 is a possible D gene (6 bases). From germline, CDR1 is SGHRS and CDR2 YFSETQ. V lost 7 bases, J lost 1 base, and 22 bases lay in between. The CDR3 has 17 amino acids. CDR3 amino acids: CASEYGTGRVGTDTQYF. DNA of the CDR3: TGCGCCAGCGAATACGGGACCGGGAGAGTGGGCACAGATACGCAGTATTTT.

This clone showed up just once. The chain uses TRBV19 and TRBJ2-5, with D possibly being TRBD1 (6 bases). With 2 bases removed from V and 5 bases from J, the gap between germline ends came to 12 bases. This CDR3 has 14 amino acids. Germline V lookup: CDR1 LNHDA, CDR2 SQIVND (reference sequence). CDR3 nucleotide sequence: TGTGCCAGTAGTATACAGGGGTCTATTGAGACCCAGTACTTC. Translating gives CASSIQGSIETQYF. Full variable domain (missing parts from reference TRBV19 and TRBJ2-5): DGGITQSPKYLFRKEGQNVTLSCEQNLNHDAMYWYRQDPGQGLRLIYYSQIVNDFQKGDIAEGYSVSREKKESFPLTVTSAQKNPTAFYLCASSIQGSIETQYFGPGTRLLVL.

The rearrangement joins TRBV6-5 to TRBJ2-7; D is uncertain. This CDR3 is built from 13 residues. The V and J ends lost 4 bases and 4 bases respectively, with 11 bases between them. Germline V CDR1 and CDR2: MNHEY, SVGAGI. The CDR3 DNA follows: TGTGCCAGCAGTTCAGCACAGCAATACGAGCAGTACTTC. Its protein product is CASSSAQQYEQYF.

The gene calls are TRBV4-2 and TRBJ2-5, with TRBD2 matching 14 bases. The germline gives CDR1 LGHNA, CDR2 YNFKEQ. The CDR3 loop spans 16 amino acids. With V trimmed by 6 bases and J by 3 bases, 6 bases remained unmatched. CDR3 sequence (DNA): TGTGCCAGCAGGAGTGGGACTAGCGGGGGTGAAGAGACCCAGTACTTC. Translated, it gives CASRSGTSGGEETQYF.

This chain uses TRBV29-1 with TRBJ2-3; tentative D call: TRBD1 (6 bases). The V gene's germline CDR1 is SQVTM and CDR2 ANQGSEA. CDR3 size: 12 residues. V was shortened by 5 bases and J by 3 bases, with 9 bases between the two germline ends. This CDR3 is CSVRTGTDTQYF. The CDR3 DNA follows: TGCAGCGTTCGAACAGGGACAGATACGCAGTATTTT.

The CDR3 sequence is CASSPSGGGQGETQYF. The CDR3, as DNA: TGCGCCAGCAGCCCTAGCGGGGGCGGCCAGGGGGAGACCCAGTACTTC. The chain joins TRBV5-1 to TRBJ2-5, with 10 bases that match TRBD2. The CDR3 totals 16 residues. Per the germline V gene, CDR1 is SGHRS and CDR2 is YFSETQ. The V and J ends lost 4 bases and 5 bases, in that order; junction bases with no gene match: 11.

The chain couples TRBV15 to TRBJ2-1; 7 bases are shared with TRBD2. V was clipped by 0 bases and J by 4 bases; unmatched bases: 6. Germline V gene data show CDR1 as LNHNV and CDR2 as YYDKDF (reference sequence). The CDR3 runs 16 residues. CDR3 sequence reads: CATSRDQPGGYNEQFF. CDR3 coding DNA: TGTGCCACCAGCAGAGATCAGCCGGGAGGATACAATGAGCAGTTCTTC.

This chain joins TRBV5-1 and TRBJ2-1, with a tentative D call TRBD2 (5 bases). Trimming shortened V by 4 bases and J by 2 bases, and 7 bases separated the two germline ends. This CDR3 is built from 13 residues. CDR1 SGHRS and CDR2 YFSETQ come from the germline V gene. The chain's CDR3 is CASSPGTYNEQFF. The CDR3 nucleotides are TGCGCCAGCAGCCCCGGGACCTACAATGAGCAGTTCTTC. Supplemented by reference TRBV5-1 and TRBJ2-1, the full variable domain reads KAGVTQTPRYLIKTRGQQVTLSCSPISGHRSVSWYQQTPGQGLQFLFEYFSETQRNKGNFPGRFSGRQFSNSRSEMNVSTLELGDSALYLCASSPGTYNEQFFGPGTRLTVL.

The chain is built from TRBV4-1 and TRBJ2-1, with 8 nucleotides matching TRBD1. The CDR3 loop spans 16 amino acids. Germline values: CDR1 MGHRA, CDR2 YSYEKL. The V gene end was trimmed by 1 base and the J gene end by 4 bases; junction bases not matched to a gene: 6. Here the CDR3 reads CASSQVGQGQYNEQFF. The CDR3 DNA reads as TGCGCCAGCAGCCAAGTCGGACAGGGTCAATACAATGAGCAGTTCTTC.

The chain combines TRBV3-1 (or the pseudogene TRBV3-2) with TRBJ1-2; D not certain. CDR3 length: 15 residues. The germline V gene has CDR1 LGHDT and CDR2 YNNKEL (reference sequence). V was clipped by 0 bases and J by 2 bases, with 10 bases between them. The CDR3 nucleotides are TGTGCCAGCAGCCAAGATCTAAGTAGAAACTATGGCTACACCTTC. This encodes CASSQDLSRNYGYTF.

The genes are TRBV7-2 and TRBJ1-2; 7 positions agree with TRBD1. CDR3 length: 13 amino acids. The germline CDR1 and CDR2 sequences are SGHTA and FQGNSA. V shed 2 bases and J 7 bases; nucleotides not matched to a gene: 4. DNA for the CDR3: TGTGCCAGCAGCTTAAACAGGGGACGTGGCTACACCTTC. Its translation is CASSLNRGRGYTF.

The V and J genes are TRBV2 and TRBJ2-2; tentative D call: TRBD1 (6 bases). Trimming stripped 4 bases from V and 2 bases from J, with 11 bases between. This CDR3 spans 15 amino acids. From germline, CDR1 is SNHLY and CDR2 FYNNEI. CDR3 loop: CASSGQGINTGELFF. CDR3 nucleotides: TGTGCCAGCAGTGGTCAGGGGATAAACACCGGGGAGCTGTTTTTT.

This clone was recorded once. J is TRBJ1-2 and V is TRBV4-1; D may be TRBD1 (6 bases). V lost 1 base, J lost 0 bases, and 9 bases lay in between. This CDR3 comprises 15 residues. Germline lookup yields CDR1 MGHRA and CDR2 YSYEKL. The CDR3 DNA follows: TGCGCCAGCAGCCAAGGTGGACAGACTAACTATGGCTACACCTTC. Protein: CASSQGGQTNYGYTF.

This chain links TRBV25-1 with TRBJ1-6; 7 bases agree with TRBD1. Germline values: CDR1 MGHDK, CDR2 SYGVNS. The ends lost 5 bases at V and 7 bases at J; junction bases unmatched: 5. The CDR3 totals 14 residues. The CDR3, as DNA: TGTGCCAGCAGTCACAGGGGCGGAAATTCACCCCTCCACTTT. Protein product: CASSHRGGNSPLHF.

J is TRBJ2-7 and V is TRBV7-8, with D possibly matching TRBD2 (5 bases). Germline loops: CDR1 SGHVS, CDR2 FQNEAQ. The V end was cut by 1 base, the J end by 0 bases, with 16 bases between. The CDR3 runs to 17 residues. The CDR3 loop is CASSLVLGGPSSYEQYF. CDR3 sequence (DNA): TGTGCCAGCAGCTTAGTACTCGGAGGCCCGAGCTCCTACGAGCAGTACTTC.

This clone was picked up one time. This sequence joins TRBV28 and TRBJ1-5; D is ambiguous. Between the trimmed V and J ends, which lost 11 bases and 0 bases, there was a span of 8 bases. The CDR3 spans 12 residues. Looked up from germline, CDR1 is MDHEN and CDR2 is SYDVKM. Here the CDR3 reads CAEGPSNQPQHF. CDR3 sequence (DNA): TGTGCCGAGGGCCCTAGCAATCAGCCCCAGCATTTT.

The chain joins TRBV27 to TRBJ2-1, with D hard to call. The CDR3 is 13 amino acids. V was trimmed by 3 bases and J by 5 bases, leaving 8 bases between them. Germline CDR1 MNHEY, CDR2 SMNVEV (reference sequence). The CDR3 sequence: CASSLVADNEQFF. The CDR3 DNA is TGTGCCAGCAGTTTGGTGGCCGACAATGAGCAGTTCTTC.

The chain recombines TRBV28 with TRBJ1-2; perhaps TRBD1 as D (6 bases). CDR3 length: 13 residues. From germline, CDR1 is MDHEN and CDR2 SYDVKM. V was pared by 5 bases and J by 4 bases, with 11 bases between. CDR3 DNA sequence: TGTGCCAGCAGTCCGGGACAAATCTATGGCTACACCTTC. Protein sequence: CASSPGQIYGYTF.